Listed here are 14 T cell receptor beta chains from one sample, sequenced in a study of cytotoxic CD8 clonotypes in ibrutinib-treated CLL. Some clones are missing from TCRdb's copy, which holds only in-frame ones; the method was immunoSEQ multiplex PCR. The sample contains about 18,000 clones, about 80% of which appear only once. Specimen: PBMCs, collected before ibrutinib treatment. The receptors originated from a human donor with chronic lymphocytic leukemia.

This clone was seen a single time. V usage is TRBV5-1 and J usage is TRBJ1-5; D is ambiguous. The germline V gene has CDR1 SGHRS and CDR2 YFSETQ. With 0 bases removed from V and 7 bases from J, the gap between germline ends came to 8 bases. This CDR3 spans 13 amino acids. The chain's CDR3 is CASSLAMGQPQHF. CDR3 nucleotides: TGCGCCAGCAGCTTGGCGATGGGCCAGCCCCAGCATTTT.

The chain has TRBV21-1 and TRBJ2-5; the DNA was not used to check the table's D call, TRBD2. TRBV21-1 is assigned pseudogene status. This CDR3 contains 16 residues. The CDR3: CASSNPTSGGAETQYF. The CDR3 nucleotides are TGTGCCAGCAGCAACCCGACTAGCGGGGGGGCAGAGACCCAGTACTTC.

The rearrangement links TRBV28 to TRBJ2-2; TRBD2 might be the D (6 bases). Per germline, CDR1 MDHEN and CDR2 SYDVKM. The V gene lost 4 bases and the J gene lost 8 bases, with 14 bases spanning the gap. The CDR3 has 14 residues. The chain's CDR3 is CASSSLGGAGELFF. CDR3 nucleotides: TGTGCCAGCAGTTCTCTAGGAGGGGCTGGGGAGCTGTTTTTT.

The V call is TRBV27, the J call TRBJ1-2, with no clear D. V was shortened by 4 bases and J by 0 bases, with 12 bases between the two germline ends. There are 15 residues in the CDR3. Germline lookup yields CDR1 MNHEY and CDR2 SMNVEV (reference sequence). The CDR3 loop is CASSSISGTNYGYTF. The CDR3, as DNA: TGTGCCAGCAGTTCGATATCAGGCACTAACTATGGCTACACCTTC.

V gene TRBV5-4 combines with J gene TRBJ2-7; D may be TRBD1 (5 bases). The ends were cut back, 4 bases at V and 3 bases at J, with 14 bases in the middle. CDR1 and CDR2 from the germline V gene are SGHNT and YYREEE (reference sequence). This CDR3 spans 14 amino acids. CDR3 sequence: CASSLDGHGYEQYF. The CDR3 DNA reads TGTGCCAGCAGCCTTGATGGACATGGCTACGAGCAGTACTTC.

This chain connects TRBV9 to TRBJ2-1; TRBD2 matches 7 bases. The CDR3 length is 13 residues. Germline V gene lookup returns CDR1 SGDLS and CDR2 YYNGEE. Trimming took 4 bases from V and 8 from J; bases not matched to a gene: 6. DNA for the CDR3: TGTGCCAGCAGCCCCTGGGACTATGATGAGCAGTTCTTC. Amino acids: CASSPWDYDEQFF.

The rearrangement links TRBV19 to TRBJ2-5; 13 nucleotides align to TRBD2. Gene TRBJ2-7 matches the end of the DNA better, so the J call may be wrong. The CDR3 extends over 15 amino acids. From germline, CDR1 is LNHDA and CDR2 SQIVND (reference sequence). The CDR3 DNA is TGTGCCAGTAGCGGAGGACTAGCGGGAGTCTACGAGCAGTACTTC. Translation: CASSGGLAGVYEQYF.

The CDR3 sequence: CATSEFSGTGWNEQFF. As DNA, the CDR3 is TGTGCCACCAGTGAATTCAGTGGGACAGGGTGGAATGAGCAGTTCTTC. This rearrangement joins TRBV15 to TRBJ2-1; 9 positions match TRBD1. The CDR3 totals 16 residues. Germline V gene lookup returns CDR1 LNHNV and CDR2 YYDKDF (reference sequence). The J segment lost 7 bases and the V segment lost 6 bases, leaving 13 bases of the junction unmatched. The entire variable domain, with the rest obtained from reference TRBV15 and TRBJ2-1, is as follows: DAMVIQNPRYQVTQFGKPVTLSCSQTLNHNVMYWYQQKSSQAPKLLFHYYDKDFNNEADTPDNFQSRRPNTSFCFLDIRSPGLGDTAMYLCATSEFSGTGWNEQFFGPGTRLTVL.

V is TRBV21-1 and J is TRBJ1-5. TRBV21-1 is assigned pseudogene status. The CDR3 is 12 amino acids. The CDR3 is CAREDIRQPQHF. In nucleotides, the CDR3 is TGTGCCCGGGAGGACATTCGGCAGCCCCAGCATTTT.

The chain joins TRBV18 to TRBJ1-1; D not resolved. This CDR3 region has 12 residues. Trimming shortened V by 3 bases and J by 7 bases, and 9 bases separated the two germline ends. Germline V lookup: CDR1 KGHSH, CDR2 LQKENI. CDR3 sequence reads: CASSPVRGEAFF. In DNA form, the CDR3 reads TGTGCCAGCTCACCGGTCCGGGGTGAAGCTTTCTTT.

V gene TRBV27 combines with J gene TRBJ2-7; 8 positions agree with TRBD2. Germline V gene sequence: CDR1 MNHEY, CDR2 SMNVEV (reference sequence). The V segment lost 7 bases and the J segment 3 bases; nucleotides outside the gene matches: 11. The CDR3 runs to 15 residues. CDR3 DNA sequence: TGTGCCAGCACGAGGGCGGGAGGCGGATTCTACGAGCAGTACTTC. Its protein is CASTRAGGGFYEQYF.

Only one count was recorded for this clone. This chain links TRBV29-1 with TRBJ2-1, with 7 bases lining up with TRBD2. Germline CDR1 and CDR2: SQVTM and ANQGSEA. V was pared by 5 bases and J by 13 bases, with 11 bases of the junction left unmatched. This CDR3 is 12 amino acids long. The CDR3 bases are TGCAGCGTTTCCATTCTGGGCGGGAGACAGTTCTTC. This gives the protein CSVSILGGRQFF.

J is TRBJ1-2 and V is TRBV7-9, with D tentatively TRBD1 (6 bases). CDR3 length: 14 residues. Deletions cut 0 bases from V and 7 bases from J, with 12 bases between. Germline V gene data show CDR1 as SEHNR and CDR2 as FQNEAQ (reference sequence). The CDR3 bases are TGTGCCAGCAGCTTAGCTGCGACAGGATTTGGCTACACCTTC. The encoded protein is CASSLAATGFGYTF.

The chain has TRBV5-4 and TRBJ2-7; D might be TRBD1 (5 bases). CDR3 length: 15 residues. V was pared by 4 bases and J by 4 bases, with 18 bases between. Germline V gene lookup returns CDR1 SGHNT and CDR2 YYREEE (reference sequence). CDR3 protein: CASSAPSQGWYEQYF. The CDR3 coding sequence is TGTGCCAGCAGCGCCCCATCGCAGGGTTGGTACGAGCAGTACTTC. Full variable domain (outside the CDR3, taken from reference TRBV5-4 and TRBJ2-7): ETGVTQSPTHLIKTRGQQVTLRCSSQSGHNTVSWYQQALGQGPQFIFQYYREEENGRGNFPPRFSGLQFPNYSSELNVNALELDDSALYLCASSAPSQGWYEQYFGPGTRLTVT.